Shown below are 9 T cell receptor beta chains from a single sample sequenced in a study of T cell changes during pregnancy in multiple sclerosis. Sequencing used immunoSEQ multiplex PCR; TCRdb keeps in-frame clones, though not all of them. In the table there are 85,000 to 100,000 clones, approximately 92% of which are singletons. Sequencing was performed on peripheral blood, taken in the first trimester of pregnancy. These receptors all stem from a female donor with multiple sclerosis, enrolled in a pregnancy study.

The CDR3 protein is CILPGVGEDTEAFF. The CDR3 nucleotides are TGCATCCTCCCGGGCGTGGGGGAGGACACTGAAGCTTTCTTT. The chain joins TRBV29-1 to TRBJ1-1, with D perhaps matching TRBD1 (5 bases). CDR3 size: 14 residues. From germline, CDR1 is SQVTM and CDR2 ANQGSEA.

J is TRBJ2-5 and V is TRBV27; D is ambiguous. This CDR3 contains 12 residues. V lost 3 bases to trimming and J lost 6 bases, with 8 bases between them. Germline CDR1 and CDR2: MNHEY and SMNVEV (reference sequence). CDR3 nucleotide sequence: TGTGCCAGCAGTTTTCTCAGGAAGACCCAGTACTTC. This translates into CASSFLRKTQYF.

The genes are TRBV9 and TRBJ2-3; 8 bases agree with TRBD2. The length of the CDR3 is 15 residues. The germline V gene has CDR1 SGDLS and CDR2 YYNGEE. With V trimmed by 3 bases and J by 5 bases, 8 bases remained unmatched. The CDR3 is CASSAAGTSRDTQYF. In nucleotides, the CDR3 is TGTGCCAGCAGCGCGGCGGGGACTAGTCGAGATACGCAGTATTTT.

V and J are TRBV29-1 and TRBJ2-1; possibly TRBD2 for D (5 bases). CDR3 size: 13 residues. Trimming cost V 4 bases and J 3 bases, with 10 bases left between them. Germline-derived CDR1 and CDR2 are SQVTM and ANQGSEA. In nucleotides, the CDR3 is TGCAGCGTTGGACCGGGGAACTACAATGAGCAGTTCTTC. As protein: CSVGPGNYNEQFF.

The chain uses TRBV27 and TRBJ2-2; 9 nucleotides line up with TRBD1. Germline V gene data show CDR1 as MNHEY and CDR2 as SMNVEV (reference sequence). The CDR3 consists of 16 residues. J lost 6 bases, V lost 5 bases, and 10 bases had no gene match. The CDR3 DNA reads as TGTGCCAGCAGTCCAAAACGGACAGGGGACCCCGGGGAGCTGTTTTTT. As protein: CASSPKRTGDPGELFF.

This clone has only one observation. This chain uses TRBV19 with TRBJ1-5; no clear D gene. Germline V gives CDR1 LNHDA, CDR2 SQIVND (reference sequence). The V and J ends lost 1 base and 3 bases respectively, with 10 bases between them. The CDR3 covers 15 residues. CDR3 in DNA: TGTGCCAGTAGTATAGTGGGCCGAGACAATCAGCCCCAGCATTTT. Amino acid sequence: CASSIVGRDNQPQHF.

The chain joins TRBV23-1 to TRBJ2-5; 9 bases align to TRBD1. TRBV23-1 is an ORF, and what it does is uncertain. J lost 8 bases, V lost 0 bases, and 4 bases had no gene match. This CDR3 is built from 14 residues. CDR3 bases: TGCGCCAGCAGTCAATCCGGGACAGGGAAAACCCAGTACTTC. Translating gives CASSQSGTGKTQYF.

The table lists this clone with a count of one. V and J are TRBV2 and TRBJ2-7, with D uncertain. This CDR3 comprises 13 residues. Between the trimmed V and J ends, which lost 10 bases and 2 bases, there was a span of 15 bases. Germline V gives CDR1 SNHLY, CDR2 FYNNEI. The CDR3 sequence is CATTRSPPYEQYF. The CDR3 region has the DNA TGTGCCACCACCAGGTCCCCCCCCTACGAGCAGTACTTC.

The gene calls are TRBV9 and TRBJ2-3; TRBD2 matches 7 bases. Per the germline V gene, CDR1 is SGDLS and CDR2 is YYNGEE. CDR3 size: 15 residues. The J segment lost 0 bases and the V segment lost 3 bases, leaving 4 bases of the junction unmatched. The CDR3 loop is CASSASGTSTDTQYF. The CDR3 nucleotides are TGTGCCAGCAGCGCTAGCGGCACTAGCACAGATACGCAGTATTTT.